This T cell receptor beta chain originates from a study of T cells in Graves' hyperthyroidism and ophthalmopathy. Findings of the study overall: For ophthalmopathy, model prediction preceded onset by a median roughly 6.3 months.

Newly diagnosed hyperthyroidism patients aged 18 to 65 years had disease lasting under 2 months. Exclusions: uncontrolled infection, other autoimmune disease, pregnancy, lactation. The table lists this clonotype with many counts. Its antigen remains unidentified. The source material, RNA transcripts, was used to amplify TCR beta CDR3 regions. The TCR CDR3 first-round RT-PCR relied on the HTBI primer set. TCRdb redid the calling of the multiplex PCR reads with MiXCR, one entry per CDR3 protein. The sample lists fewer than 550,000 distinct CDR3 sequences; less than 20% were seen once. The sample comprised blood. The source of this sequence is a woman under 30 with Graves' hyperthyroidism.

CDR3 sequence reads: CASSLGITRGRESYHEQYF. The CDR3 nucleotides read TGTGCCAGCAGCTTAGGCATTACCAGGGGGCGGGAGAGTTACCACGAGCAGTACTTC. The V and J genes are TRBV11-2 and TRBJ2-7, with TRBD1 as a possible D gene (8 bases). CDR1 and CDR2 from the germline V gene are SGHAT and FQNNGV. V was shortened by 1 base and J by 5 bases, with 27 bases between the two germline ends. The CDR3 is made up of 19 amino acids.